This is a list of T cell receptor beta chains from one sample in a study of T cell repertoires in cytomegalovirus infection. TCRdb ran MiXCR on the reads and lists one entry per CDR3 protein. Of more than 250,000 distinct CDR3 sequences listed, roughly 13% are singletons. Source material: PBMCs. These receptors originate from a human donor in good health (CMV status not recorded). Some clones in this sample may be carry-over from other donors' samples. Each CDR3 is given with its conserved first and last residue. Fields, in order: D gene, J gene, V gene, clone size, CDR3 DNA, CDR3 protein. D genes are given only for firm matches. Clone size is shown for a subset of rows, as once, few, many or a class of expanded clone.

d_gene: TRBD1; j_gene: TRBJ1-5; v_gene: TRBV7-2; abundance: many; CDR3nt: TGTGCCAGCAGCTTAGGGGGGACAGGGAGCGGCCAGCCCCAGCATTTT; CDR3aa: CASSLGGTGSGQPQHF
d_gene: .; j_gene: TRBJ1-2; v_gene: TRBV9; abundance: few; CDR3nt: TGTGCCAGCAGTCTCAGGGAGGCGTGGAATGGCTACACCTTC; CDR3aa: CASSLREAWNGYTF
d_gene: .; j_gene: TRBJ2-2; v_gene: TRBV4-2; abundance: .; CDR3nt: TGTGCCAGCAGCCACTCGAGGGGGGGGGCGGACACCGGGGAGCTGTTTTTT; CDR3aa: CASSHSRGGADTGELFF
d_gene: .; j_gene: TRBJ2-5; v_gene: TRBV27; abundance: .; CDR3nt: TGTGCCAGCAGTTTTAAAGGGGGAACTCCCTGGGAGACCCAGTACTTC; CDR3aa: CASSFKGGTPWETQYF
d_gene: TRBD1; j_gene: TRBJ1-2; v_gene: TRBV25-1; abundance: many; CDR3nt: TGTGCCAGCAGTGAACCCGGGACAGCTAACTATGGCTACACCTTC; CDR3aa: CASSEPGTANYGYTF
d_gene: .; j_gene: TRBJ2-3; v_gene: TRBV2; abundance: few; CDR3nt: TGTGCCTCAAAAAGGACGTCAACCACAGATACGCAGTATTTT; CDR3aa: CASKRTSTTDTQYF
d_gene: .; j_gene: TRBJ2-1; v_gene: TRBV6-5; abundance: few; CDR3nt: TGTGCCAGCAGTTTATCGAGGGAGGGGGTACGGGGGCAGTTCTTC; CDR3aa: CASSLSREGVRGQFF
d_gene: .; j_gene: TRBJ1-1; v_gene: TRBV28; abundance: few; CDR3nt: TGTGCCAGCAGTGGGGGGATGCACACTGAAGCTTTCTTT; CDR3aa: CASSGGMHTEAFF
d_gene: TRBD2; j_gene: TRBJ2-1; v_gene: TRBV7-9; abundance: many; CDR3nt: TGTGCCAGCAGCTTAGTGACTAGCGGGAGGCACAATGAGCAGTTCTTC; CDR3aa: CASSLVTSGRHNEQFF
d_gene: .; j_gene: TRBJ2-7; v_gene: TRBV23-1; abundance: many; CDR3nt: TGCGCCAGTTTCTTTAGGGGCGAGCAGTACTTC; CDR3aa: CASFFRGEQYF
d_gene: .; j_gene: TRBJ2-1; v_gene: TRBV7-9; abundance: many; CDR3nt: TGTGCCAGCAGCTTAACCCGCGGCAACAATGAGCAGTTCTTC; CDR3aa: CASSLTRGNNEQFF
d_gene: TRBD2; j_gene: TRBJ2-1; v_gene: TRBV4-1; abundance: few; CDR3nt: TGCGCCAGCAGCGGCGCGGGGGGCAGGCCCAATGAGCAGTTCTTC; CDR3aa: CASSGAGGRPNEQFF
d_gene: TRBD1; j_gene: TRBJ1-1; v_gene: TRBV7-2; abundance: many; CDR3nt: TGTGCCAGCAGCCGGGACAGCACCACTGAAGCTTTCTTT; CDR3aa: CASSRDSTTEAFF
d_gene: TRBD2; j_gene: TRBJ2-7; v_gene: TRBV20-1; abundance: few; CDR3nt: TGCAGTGCTAGAGATCGGGGGCCAGATCGACTAGCGCGCTACGAGCAGTACTTC; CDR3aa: CSARDRGPDRLARYEQYF
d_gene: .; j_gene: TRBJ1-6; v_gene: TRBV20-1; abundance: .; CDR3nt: TGCAGTGCTAGAGAGGACAGAAATTCACCCCTCCACTTT; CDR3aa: CSAREDRNSPLHF
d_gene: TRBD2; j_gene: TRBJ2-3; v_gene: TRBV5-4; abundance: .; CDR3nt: TGTGCCAGCAGCTCAGGTTGGACTAGCGGCACAGATACGCAGTATTTT; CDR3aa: CASSSGWTSGTDTQYF
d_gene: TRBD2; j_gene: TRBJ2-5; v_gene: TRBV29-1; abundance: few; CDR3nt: TGCAGCGTTGAAGGCCTAGCGGGAGAGACCCAGTACTTC; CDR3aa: CSVEGLAGETQYF
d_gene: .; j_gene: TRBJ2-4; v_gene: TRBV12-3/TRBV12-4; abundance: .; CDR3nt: TGTGCCAGCAGTTTATCACAGATAGGTCTTCCTCAGTACTTC; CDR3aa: CASSLSQIGLPQYF